The 15 T cell receptor beta chains in this list originate from one sample, sequenced in a study of blood T cell repertoires in COVID-19. TCRdb keeps only in-frame clones here, not all; method: immunoSEQ multiplex PCR. Among roughly 400,000 clones listed, approximately 90% were seen once. Sequencing input: PBMCs or T cells enriched from blood (not recorded which). The receptor set was obtained from a woman in her thirties or forties who had been exposed to COVID-19.

This chain connects TRBV24-1 to TRBJ2-1; TRBD2 might be the D (6 bases). The CDR3 consists of 12 residues. V lost 1 base to trimming and J lost 15 bases, with 12 bases between them. Germline CDR1 KGHDR, CDR2 SFDVKD. CDR3 in DNA: TGTGCCACCAGTGATTTTGGAGGGGCCCGGTTCTTC. Its translation: CATSDFGGARFF.

To note about this clone: The same CDR3 can be traced to other DNA sequences in this sample. The chain carries TRBV12-3 or TRBV12-4 and TRBJ1-1; no clear D gene. This CDR3 has 13 amino acids. The V gene lost 1 base and the J gene lost 5 bases, with 8 bases spanning the gap. The CDR3 region is CASSLEGGTEAFF. CDR3 coding DNA: TGTGCCAGCAGTTTAGAGGGAGGAACTGAAGCTTTCTTT.

The chain links TRBV14 to TRBJ2-7, with 14 bases identical to TRBD2. V shed 1 base and J 4 bases; nucleotides not matched to a gene: 6. Germline V gives CDR1 SGHDN, CDR2 FVKESK. This CDR3 is built from 17 residues. The CDR3 DNA follows: TGTGCCAGCAGCCAAGGTCCGGGACTAGCGGGAGATTACGAGCAGTACTTC. The encoded protein is CASSQGPGLAGDYEQYF.

With respect to this clone: This sample includes further DNA sequences coding for the same CDR3. The chain couples TRBV19 to TRBJ2-3; TRBD1 matches at 7 bases. With V trimmed by 5 bases and J by 1 base, 3 bases remained unmatched. This CDR3 is 14 amino acids long. Germline V gives CDR1 LNHDA, CDR2 SQIVND (reference sequence). The CDR3 nucleotides are TGTGCCAGTAGTGACAGGGCAGGCACAGATACGCAGTATTTT. Protein: CASSDRAGTDTQYF.

This rearrangement joins TRBV7-2 to TRBJ1-2; TRBD1 matches 7 bases. This CDR3 region has 18 residues. Germline CDR1 is SGHTA and CDR2 is FQGNSA. V was clipped by 1 base and J by 0 bases; unmatched bases: 11. The CDR3 DNA follows: TGTGCCAGCAGCTTAGTAGGGGGCGGCCCCAAGACTAACTATGGCTACACCTTC. Amino acids: CASSLVGGGPKTNYGYTF.

The J gene is TRBJ1-6, the V gene TRBV21-1; whether TRBD1, the table's D call, matches the DNA was not checked. TRBV21-1 is given as a pseudogene. This CDR3 has 20 residues. CDR3 sequence reads: CASSRGLAAGVICYTSPLHF. CDR3 DNA sequence: TGTGCCAGCAGCCGAGGCTTGGCGGCAGGGGTGATTTGCTATACTTCACCCCTCCACTTT.

V and J are TRBV19 and TRBJ2-1, with 7 bases aligning to TRBD2. Germline CDR1 reads LNHDA; CDR2 reads SQIVND (reference sequence). This CDR3 contains 17 residues. Losses at the gene ends were 5 bases for V and 5 bases for J; bases not matched to a gene: 15. The CDR3 DNA is TGTGCCAGTAGTCTCCCCTCGGCGGGAGTTCGAGACAATGAGCAGTTCTTC. This translates into CASSLPSAGVRDNEQFF.

This clone was recorded once. The junction shows a germline mismatch at one end, possibly a read error. V and J are TRBV6-2 or TRBV6-3 and TRBJ1-2, with TRBD1 matching 8 bases. Per the germline V gene, CDR1 is MNHEY and CDR2 is SVGEGT. The CDR3 is 14 amino acids. CDR3 region: CASSDSDRGYGYTF. The CDR3 nucleotides read TGTGCCAGCAGTGACTCCGACAGGGGCTATGGCTACACCTTC.

This rearrangement joins TRBV10-3 to TRBJ2-7, with 9 bases lining up with TRBD2. The CDR3 covers 16 residues. V dropped 0 bases and J dropped 6; count of bases not matched to a gene: 9. CDR1 and CDR2 from the germline V gene are ENHRY and SYGVKD. The CDR3, as DNA: TGTGCCATCAGTGAGTCTGGCGGGGGGGCCAGGATCGAGCAGTACTTC. As protein: CAISESGGGARIEQYF.

The J gene is TRBJ2-4, the V gene TRBV9; D ambiguous. CDR3 length equals 17 residues. The germline V gene encodes CDR1 SGDLS and CDR2 YYNGEE. The V gene lost 0 bases and the J gene lost 2 bases, with 15 bases spanning the gap. The CDR3 sequence is CASSVDPQSGPKNIQYF. In DNA form, the CDR3 reads TGTGCCAGCAGCGTAGACCCCCAGTCAGGTCCCAAAAACATTCAGTACTTC.

This clone has just a few counts. The V call is TRBV6-6, the J call TRBJ1-2; TRBD1 matches 8 bases. The trim removed 5 bases at V and 3 bases at J, leaving 8 bases unmatched. Looked up from germline, CDR1 is MNHNY and CDR2 is SVGAGI (reference sequence). The CDR3 has 15 amino acids. CDR3 residues: CASSKDREGYYGYTF. In nucleotides, the CDR3 is TGTGCCAGCAGTAAGGACAGGGAGGGCTACTATGGCTACACCTTC.

The chain is built from TRBV5-1 and TRBJ2-5, with TRBD2 as a possible D gene (5 bases). The V end lost 3 bases, the J end lost 3 bases, and 6 bases lay between the germline ends. CDR1 SGHRS and CDR2 YFSETQ come from the germline V gene. This CDR3 has 12 amino acids. The CDR3 nucleotides are TGCGCCAGCAGCTACGGGGAAGAGACCCAGTACTTC. It encodes CASSYGEETQYF.

This rearrangement joins TRBV7-3 to TRBJ2-6; TRBD1 might be the D (5 bases). The germline gives CDR1 SGHTA, CDR2 FQGTGA. The CDR3 contains 17 residues. The germline V and J ends were trimmed by 1 base and 2 bases, with 12 bases remaining between them. CDR3 DNA: TGTGCCAGCAGCTTAAGGCCAGGGCAGACTGGGGCCAACGTCCTGACTTTC. Its protein product is CASSLRPGQTGANVLTF.

The chain combines TRBV10-1 with TRBJ1-4, with unresolved D. Germline V lookup: CDR1 WNHNN, CDR2 SYGVQD (reference sequence). The CDR3 covers 14 residues. V lost 6 bases, J lost 6 bases, and 14 bases lay in between. The CDR3 DNA sequence: TGCGCCAGCAGCAACAGTGGCCGCGATGAAAAACTGTTTTTT. Translated, it gives CASSNSGRDEKLFF.

V is TRBV7-9 and J is TRBJ2-3, with TRBD2 as a possible D gene (6 bases). There are 17 residues in the CDR3. Germline V gene data show CDR1 as SEHNR and CDR2 as FQNEAQ (reference sequence). The V end was cut by 1 base, the J end by 2 bases, with 16 bases between. The CDR3, as DNA: TGTGCCAGCAGCTTAGTTTCCTTAGCGGAGGCCACAGATACGCAGTATTTT. It encodes CASSLVSLAEATDTQYF.